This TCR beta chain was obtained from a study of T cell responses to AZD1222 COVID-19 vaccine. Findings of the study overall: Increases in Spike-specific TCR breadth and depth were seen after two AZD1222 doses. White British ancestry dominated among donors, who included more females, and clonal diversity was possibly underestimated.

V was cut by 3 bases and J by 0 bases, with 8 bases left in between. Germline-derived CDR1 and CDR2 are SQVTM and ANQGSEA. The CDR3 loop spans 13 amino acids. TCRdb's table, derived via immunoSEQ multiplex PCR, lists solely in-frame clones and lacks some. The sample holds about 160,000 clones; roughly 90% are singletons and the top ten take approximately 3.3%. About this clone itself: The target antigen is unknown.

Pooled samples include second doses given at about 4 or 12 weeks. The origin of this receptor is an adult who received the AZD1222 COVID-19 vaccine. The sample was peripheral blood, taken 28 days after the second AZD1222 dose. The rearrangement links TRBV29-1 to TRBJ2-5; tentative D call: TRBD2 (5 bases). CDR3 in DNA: TGCAGCGTTGAGTCGGGGAACCAAGAGACCCAGTACTTC. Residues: CSVESGNQETQYF. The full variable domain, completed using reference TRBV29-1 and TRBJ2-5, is SAVISQKPSRDICQRGTSLTIQCQVDSQVTMMFWYRQQPGQSLTLIATANQGSEATYESGFVIDKFPISRPNLTFSTLTVSNMSPEDSSIYLCSVESGNQETQYFGPGTRLLVL.